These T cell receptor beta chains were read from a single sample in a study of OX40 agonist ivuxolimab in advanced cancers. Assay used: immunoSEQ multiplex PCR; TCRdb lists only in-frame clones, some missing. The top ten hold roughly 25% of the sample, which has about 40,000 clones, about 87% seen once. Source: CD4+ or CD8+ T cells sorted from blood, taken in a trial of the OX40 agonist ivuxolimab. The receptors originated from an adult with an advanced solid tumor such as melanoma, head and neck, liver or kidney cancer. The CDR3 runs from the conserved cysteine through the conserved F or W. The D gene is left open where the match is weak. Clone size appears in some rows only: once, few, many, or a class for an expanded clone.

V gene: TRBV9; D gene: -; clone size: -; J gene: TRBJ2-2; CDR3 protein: CASSPTGELFF; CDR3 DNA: TGTGCCAGCAGCCCCACCGGGGAGCTGTTTTTT
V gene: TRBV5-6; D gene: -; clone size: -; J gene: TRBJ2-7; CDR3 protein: CASSLYAGGSYEQYF; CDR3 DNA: TGTGCCAGCAGCTTGTATGCTGGGGGCAGCTACGAGCAGTACTTC
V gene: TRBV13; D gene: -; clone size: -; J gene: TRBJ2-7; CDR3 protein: CASSPLGPYEQYF; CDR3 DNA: TGTGCCAGCAGCCCACTTGGGCCATACGAGCAGTACTTC
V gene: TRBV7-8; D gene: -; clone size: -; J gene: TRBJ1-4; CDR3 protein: CASSWDPATNEKLFF; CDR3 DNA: TGTGCCAGCAGCTGGGACCCCGCAACTAATGAAAAACTGTTTTTT
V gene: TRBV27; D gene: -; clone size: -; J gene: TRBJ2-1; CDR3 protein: CASMGTGTTNRRYNEQFF; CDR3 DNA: TGTGCCAGCATGGGTACAGGGACGACGAATCGTAGGTACAATGAGCAGTTCTTC
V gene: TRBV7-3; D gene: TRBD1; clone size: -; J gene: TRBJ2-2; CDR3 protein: CASRRDRAETGELFF; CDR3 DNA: TGTGCCAGCAGGAGGGACAGGGCCGAGACCGGGGAGCTGTTTTTT
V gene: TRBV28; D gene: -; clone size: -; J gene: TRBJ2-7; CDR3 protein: CASRDLSTEQYF; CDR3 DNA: TGTGCCAGCAGGGACCTTTCCACCGAGCAGTACTTC
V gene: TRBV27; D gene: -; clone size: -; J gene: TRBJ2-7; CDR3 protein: CASSLSGTNYEQYF; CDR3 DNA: TGTGCCAGCAGTTTATCGGGTACGAACTACGAGCAGTACTTC
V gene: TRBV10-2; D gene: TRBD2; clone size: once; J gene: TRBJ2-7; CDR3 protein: CASSELAVIVEQYF; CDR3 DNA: TGCGCCAGCAGTGAACTAGCGGTTATCGTCGAGCAGTACTTC
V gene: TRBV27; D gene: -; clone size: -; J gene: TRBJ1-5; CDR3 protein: CASKASNQPQHF; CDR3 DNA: TGTGCCAGCAAGGCTAGCAATCAGCCCCAGCATTTT
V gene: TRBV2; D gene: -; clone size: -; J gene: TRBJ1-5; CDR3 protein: CASSGDYNQPQHF; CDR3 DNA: TGTGCCAGCAGCGGGGACTACAATCAGCCCCAGCATTTT
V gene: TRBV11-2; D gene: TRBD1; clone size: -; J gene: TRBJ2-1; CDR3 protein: CASRLGTGPYNEQFF; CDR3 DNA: TGTGCCAGCAGACTCGGGACAGGGCCCTACAATGAGCAGTTCTTC
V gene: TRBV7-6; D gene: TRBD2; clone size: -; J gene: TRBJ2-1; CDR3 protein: CASSSSLAGGSEQFF; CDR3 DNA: TGTGCCAGCAGCTCATCACTAGCGGGAGGGAGTGAGCAGTTCTTC
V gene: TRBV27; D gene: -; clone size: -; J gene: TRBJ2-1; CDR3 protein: CASSLILGNEQFF; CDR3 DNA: TGTGCCAGCAGTTTAATATTAGGCAATGAGCAGTTCTTC
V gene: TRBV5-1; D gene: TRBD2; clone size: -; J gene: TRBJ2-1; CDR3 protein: CASSLEWAGGNEQFF; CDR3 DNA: TGCGCCAGCAGCTTGGAGTGGGCGGGAGGCAATGAGCAGTTCTTC
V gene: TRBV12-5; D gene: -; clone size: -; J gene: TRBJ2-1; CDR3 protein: CASGLSNTGGAFYNEQFF; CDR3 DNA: TGTGCTAGTGGTTTGTCGAACACCGGGGGCGCGTTCTACAATGAGCAGTTCTTC
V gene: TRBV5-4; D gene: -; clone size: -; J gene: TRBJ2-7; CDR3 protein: CASSLDRGTYEQYF; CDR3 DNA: TGTGCCAGCAGCTTGGATAGGGGTACCTACGAGCAGTACTTC